This TCR beta chain was identified during a study of early T cells in non-severe SARS-CoV-2 infection. This clonotype was counted between two and nine times. What it recognizes is unknown. General study points: Comparison of clonotypes with VDJdb favored anti-spike CD8 responses while missing private and CD4 specificities.

Germline V gene sequence: CDR1 SGHAT, CDR2 FQNNGV. V was pared by 10 bases and J by 8 bases, with 12 bases of the junction left unmatched. The CDR3 runs 14 residues. cDNA molecules, individually, were tagged with unique molecular identifiers. TCRdb fed the 5' RACE reads into MiXCR, producing one record per CDR3 protein. This table holds about 71,000 distinct CDR3 sequences, 9.5% to 15% found once. This clonotype was obtained from an adult who was a healthcare worker with PCR-confirmed SARS-CoV-2 infection or an uninfected control (not recorded which). This chain joins TRBV11-2 and TRBJ2-1; 9 bases agree with TRBD2. The sample in question was whole blood, obtained at baseline. The CDR3 region has the DNA TGTGCCACCAGGGACCGGACTAGCGCCGATGAGCAGTTCTTC. It codes for CATRDRTSADEQFF.